These T cell receptor beta chains were read from a single sample in a study of blood T cell repertoires in COVID-19. Assay: immunoSEQ multiplex PCR; the TCRdb copy retains only in-frame clones and omits some. The table has under 200,000 clones, around 90% seen once. The sample was peripheral blood. These receptors all come from a man younger than 35 with acute or convalescent COVID-19. Both conserved end residues are part of each CDR3. Each record gives: V gene, clone size, J gene, D gene, CDR3 protein, CDR3 DNA. D genes are given only for firm matches. Clone size, where shown, is once, few, many, or a class for clones that have expanded.

>TRBV27|once|TRBJ2-1|.
CASIGVSYNEQFF
TGTGCCAGCATCGGAGTGTCCTACAATGAGCAGTTCTTC
>TRBV2|.|TRBJ1-1|.
CASSASTTWTPNTEAFF
TGTGCCAGCAGCGCGTCCACAACGTGGACACCCAACACTGAAGCTTTCTTT
>TRBV29-1|.|TRBJ1-2|TRBD1
CSVRTGGSGYTF
TGCAGCGTTCGGACAGGGGGCAGTGGCTACACCTTC
>TRBV7-9|.|TRBJ1-5|.
CARASPQHF
TGTGCCAGAGCCTCCCCCCAGCATTTT
>TRBV30|.|TRBJ1-1|TRBD1
CAWSYRDRVVAEAFF
TGTGCCTGGAGCTACCGGGACAGGGTCGTGGCTGAAGCTTTCTTT
>TRBV27|.|TRBJ1-5|.
CASSLSSTGADSNQPQHF
TGTGCCAGCAGTTTATCCTCGACAGGAGCGGATAGCAATCAGCCCCAGCATTTT
>TRBV12-3/TRBV12-4|.|TRBJ2-1|.
CASSITGEQFF
TGTGCCAGCAGCATCACGGGAGAGCAGTTCTTC
>TRBV5-6|.|TRBJ1-2|TRBD1
CASSRDRGQYGYTF
TGTGCCAGCAGCCGGGACAGGGGGCAATATGGCTACACCTTC
>TRBV19|once|TRBJ2-3|.
CGRAPGTTDTQYF
TGTGGGAGGGCCCCGGGTACCACAGATACGCAGTATTTT
>TRBV20-1|.|TRBJ1-1|TRBD1
CSAAGGKAFF
TGCAGTGCAGCAGGGGGGAAAGCTTTCTTT
>TRBV5-4|once|TRBJ2-5|TRBD1
CASSSGTALQETQYF
TGTGCCAGCAGCTCCGGGACAGCTCTCCAAGAGACCCAGTACTTC
>TRBV5-5|.|TRBJ1-2|TRBD1
CASSATGVSYGYTF
TGTGCCAGCAGCGCGACAGGGGTCTCTTATGGCTACACCTTC
>TRBV12-3/TRBV12-4|.|TRBJ1-2|TRBD1
CASSRGQGRGYTF
TGTGCCAGCAGCCGTGGACAGGGTAGAGGCTACACCTTC
>TRBV7-6|.|TRBJ2-7|.
CASSYGQSYEQYF
TGTGCCAGCAGTTATGGACAGTCCTACGAGCAGTACTTC
>TRBV7-9|.|TRBJ1-3|.
CASTLMRGLCSVTIYF
TGTGCCAGCACCCTGATGCGGGGATTATGCTCTGTGACCATATATTTT
>TRBV28|.|TRBJ2-1|TRBD2
CASKGRLAKEQFF
TGTGCCAGCAAGGGTCGACTAGCGAAGGAGCAGTTCTTC
>TRBV29-1|.|TRBJ1-1|.
CSVILANTEAFF
TGCAGCGTTATATTGGCGAACACTGAAGCTTTCTTT
>TRBV19|.|TRBJ2-2|TRBD2
CASNSSPVRGGNTGELFF
TGTGCCAGTAACTCCTCCCCGGTTCGCGGGGGGAACACCGGGGAGCTGTTTTTT
>TRBV29-1|.|TRBJ2-5|.
CSVGGLQGYLQETQYF
TGCAGCGTTGGGGGCCTACAGGGATACTTACAAGAGACCCAGTACTTC
>TRBV7-8|.|TRBJ1-5|.
CASSFLDRSGQPQHF
TGTGCCAGCAGCTTCCTGGACAGATCGGGTCAGCCCCAGCATTTT
>TRBV4-1|few|TRBJ2-7|.
CASSQEAASISYEQYF
TGCGCCAGCAGCCAAGAGGCGGCGTCTATCTCCTACGAGCAGTACTTC
>TRBV6-5|once|TRBJ1-5|.
CASRTGLESNQPQHF
TGTGCCAGCAGGACAGGTTTGGAAAGCAATCAGCCCCAGCATTTT
>TRBV3-1/TRBV3-2|once|TRBJ1-2|.
CASGTTTGYGYTF
TGTGCCAGCGGCACTACGACGGGATATGGCTACACCTTC
>TRBV4-1|.|TRBJ2-5|TRBD1
CASSQIILAGTGQETQYF
TGCGCCAGCAGCCAAATCATTTTAGCCGGGACAGGCCAAGAGACCCAGTACTTC
>TRBV5-1|.|TRBJ2-5|.
CASSLVRGEETQYF
TGCGCCAGCAGCTTGGTCAGGGGGGAAGAGACCCAGTACTTC
>TRBV27|.|TRBJ2-5|TRBD2
CASRNLAGVETQYF
TGTGCCAGCAGGAACCTAGCGGGGGTAGAGACCCAGTACTTC
>TRBV3-1/TRBV3-2|.|TRBJ1-1|TRBD1
CASSPHRQGVGGTEAFF
TGTGCCAGCAGCCCCCATCGACAGGGAGTGGGGGGCACTGAAGCTTTCTTT
>TRBV5-1|.|TRBJ1-1|.
CASSPRPAIQGLNTEAFF
TGCGCCAGCAGCCCTCGACCCGCAATTCAGGGGTTGAACACTGAAGCTTTCTTT
>TRBV6-6|once|TRBJ1-1|.
CASSTPGDTEAFF
TGTGCCAGCAGTACCCCAGGGGACACTGAAGCTTTCTTT
>TRBV2|few|TRBJ1-2|.
CASSEGRAANYGYTF
TGTGCCAGCAGTGAGGGCAGGGCCGCTAACTATGGCTACACCTTC
>TRBV18|.|TRBJ1-5|TRBD1
CASSPRTGGGQPQHF
TGTGCCAGCTCACCCCGGACAGGGGGAGGTCAGCCCCAGCATTTT
>TRBV10-3|.|TRBJ1-3|TRBD1
CAIRDRGRNTIYF
TGTGCCATCCGGGACAGGGGAAGGAACACCATATATTTT
>TRBV27|.|TRBJ2-5|.
CASSLMGSARETQYF
TGTGCCAGCAGCCTAATGGGTTCGGCGCGGGAGACCCAGTACTTC
>TRBV6-1|.|TRBJ1-1|TRBD1
CASSEAGQYTEAFF
TGTGCCAGCAGTGAAGCGGGACAGTACACTGAAGCTTTCTTT
>TRBV3-1/TRBV3-2|.|TRBJ2-1|TRBD2
CASSQVPPSGGYNEQFF
TGTGCCAGCAGCCAAGTGCCCCCTAGCGGGGGCTACAATGAGCAGTTCTTC
>TRBV19|few|TRBJ1-1|.
CASRTGGRSEAFF
TGTGCCAGTAGGACCGGGGGGAGGTCTGAAGCTTTCTTT
>TRBV11-2|.|TRBJ2-3|.
CASSTSRGTDTQYF
TGTGCCAGCAGCACTAGCAGGGGCACAGATACGCAGTATTTT
>TRBV5-1|.|TRBJ1-4|.
CASSLSPSLNEKLFF
TGCGCCAGCAGCCTAAGTCCTTCCCTTAATGAAAAACTGTTTTTT
>TRBV7-6|few|TRBJ2-2|.
CASSFRDLGELFF
TGTGCCAGCAGCTTCAGGGATTTAGGGGAGCTGTTTTTT
>TRBV23-1|.|TRBJ1-4|.
CASSLINPHTQGSGRGEKLFF
TGCGCCAGCAGCCTTATCAACCCCCACACACAGGGATCGGGGCGCGGTGAAAAACTGTTTTTT
>TRBV7-8|.|TRBJ1-1|TRBD1
CASSLSGTGFVNTEAFF
TGTGCCAGCAGCTTGTCCGGGACAGGGTTCGTGAACACTGAAGCTTTCTTT
>TRBV2|.|TRBJ2-5|TRBD1
CASMRGQGFVETQYF
TGTGCCAGCATGCGGGGACAGGGTTTTGTAGAGACCCAGTACTTC
>TRBV2|.|TRBJ2-7|TRBD1
CASRGTGGNEQYF
TGTGCCAGCAGGGGAACAGGGGGAAACGAGCAGTACTTC
>TRBV7-9|.|TRBJ2-7|TRBD2
CASSRGLVSEQYF
TGTGCCAGCAGCCGGGGACTAGTCAGCGAGCAGTACTTC
>TRBV24-1|.|TRBJ1-2|.
CATSDPAREPHGYTF
TGTGCCACCAGTGACCCTGCCCGGGAACCTCATGGCTACACCTTC
>TRBV24-1|.|TRBJ1-5|.
CATSATEKVDNQPQHF
TGTGCCACCAGTGCTACGGAGAAGGTAGACAATCAGCCCCAGCATTTT
>TRBV4-1|.|TRBJ2-1|.
CASSHSPGSNNEQFF
TGCGCCAGCAGCCATTCTCCCGGGAGCAACAATGAGCAGTTCTTC
>TRBV4-1|.|TRBJ1-1|TRBD1
CASGTGANTEAFF
TGCGCCAGCGGGACAGGGGCGAACACTGAAGCTTTCTTT
>TRBV6-2/TRBV6-3|.|TRBJ2-5|.
CASSYSGGFGLGGETQYF
TGTGCCAGCAGTTACTCAGGGGGTTTCGGACTGGGAGGGGAGACCCAGTACTTC
>TRBV6-2/TRBV6-3|.|TRBJ1-5|.
CASSLTTDSNQPQHF
TGTGCCAGCAGTTTGACAACTGATAGCAATCAGCCCCAGCATTTT
>TRBV29-1|.|TRBJ2-7|.
CSVGRQGGEQYF
TGCAGCGTTGGAAGGCAGGGTGGCGAGCAGTACTTC
>TRBV3-1/TRBV3-2|.|TRBJ2-7|.
CASSHRNRASGYEQYF
TGTGCCAGCAGCCATCGCAACAGGGCATCAGGCTACGAGCAGTACTTC
>TRBV7-9|.|TRBJ1-1|.
CASSTTGTEAFF
TGTGCCAGCAGCACAACGGGGACTGAAGCTTTCTTT
>TRBV12-3/TRBV12-4|.|TRBJ2-1|.
CASSLEPGGEKFF
TGTGCCAGCAGTTTAGAACCTGGGGGCGAGAAGTTCTTC
>TRBV7-6|few|TRBJ2-1|TRBD2
CASSLPWTSGSTYNEQFF
TGTGCCAGCAGCTTACCCTGGACTAGCGGGAGTACCTACAATGAGCAGTTCTTC